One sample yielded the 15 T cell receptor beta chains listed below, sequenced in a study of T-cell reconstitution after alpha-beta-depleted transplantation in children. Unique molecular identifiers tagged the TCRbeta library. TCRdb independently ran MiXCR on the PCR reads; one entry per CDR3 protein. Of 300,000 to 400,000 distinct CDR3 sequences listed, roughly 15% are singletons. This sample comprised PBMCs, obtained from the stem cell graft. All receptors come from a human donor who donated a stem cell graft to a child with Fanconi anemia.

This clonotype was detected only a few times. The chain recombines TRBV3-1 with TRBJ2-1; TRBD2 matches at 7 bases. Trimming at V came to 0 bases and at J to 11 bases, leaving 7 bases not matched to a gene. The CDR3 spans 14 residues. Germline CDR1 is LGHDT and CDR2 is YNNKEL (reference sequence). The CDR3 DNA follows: TGTGCCAGCAGCCAAGACCTTACGGGGGGAAAGCAGTTCTTC. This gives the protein CASSQDLTGGKQFF.

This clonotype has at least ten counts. The CDR3 reads CASSPRQPGELFF. The CDR3 nucleotides read TGTGCCAGCAGTCCTCGACAGCCCGGGGAGCTGTTTTTT. The chain is built from TRBV12-3 or TRBV12-4 and TRBJ2-2; the D gene is possibly TRBD1 (5 bases). The CDR3 totals 13 residues. Trimming stripped 5 bases from V and 6 bases from J, with 10 bases between.

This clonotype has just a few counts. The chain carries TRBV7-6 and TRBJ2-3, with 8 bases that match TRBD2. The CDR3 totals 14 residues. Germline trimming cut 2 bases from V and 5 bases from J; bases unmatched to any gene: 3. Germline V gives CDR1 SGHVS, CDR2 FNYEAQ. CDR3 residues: CASSLTGGGDTQYF. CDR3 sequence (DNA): TGTGCCAGCAGCTTAACCGGGGGGGGAGATACGCAGTATTTT.

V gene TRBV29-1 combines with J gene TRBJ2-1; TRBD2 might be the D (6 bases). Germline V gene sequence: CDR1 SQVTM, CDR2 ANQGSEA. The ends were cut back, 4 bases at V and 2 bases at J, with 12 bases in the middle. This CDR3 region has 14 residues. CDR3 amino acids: CSVGGLAPYNEQFF. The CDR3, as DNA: TGCAGCGTTGGAGGGCTAGCGCCCTACAATGAGCAGTTCTTC.

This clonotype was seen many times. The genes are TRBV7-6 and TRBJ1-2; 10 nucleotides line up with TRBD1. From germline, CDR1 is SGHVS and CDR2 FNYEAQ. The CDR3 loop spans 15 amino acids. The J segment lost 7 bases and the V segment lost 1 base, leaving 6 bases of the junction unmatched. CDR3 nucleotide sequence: TGTGCCAGCAGCTTAGAAGAGACAGGGGGCTCTGGCTACACCTTC. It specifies CASSLEETGGSGYTF.

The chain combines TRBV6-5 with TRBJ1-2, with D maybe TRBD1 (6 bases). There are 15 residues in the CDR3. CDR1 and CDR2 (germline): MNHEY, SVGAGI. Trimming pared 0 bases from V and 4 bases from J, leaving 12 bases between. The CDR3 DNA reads TGTGCCAGCAGTTACTCGACCAGGGGCCTCTATGGCTACACCTTC. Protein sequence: CASSYSTRGLYGYTF.

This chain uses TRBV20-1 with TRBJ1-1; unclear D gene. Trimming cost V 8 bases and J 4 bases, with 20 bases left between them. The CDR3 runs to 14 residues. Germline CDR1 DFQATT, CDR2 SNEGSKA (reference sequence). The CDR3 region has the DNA TGCAGTACCACCCCCGTAATGTCCCCCACTGAAGCTTTCTTT. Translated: CSTTPVMSPTEAFF.

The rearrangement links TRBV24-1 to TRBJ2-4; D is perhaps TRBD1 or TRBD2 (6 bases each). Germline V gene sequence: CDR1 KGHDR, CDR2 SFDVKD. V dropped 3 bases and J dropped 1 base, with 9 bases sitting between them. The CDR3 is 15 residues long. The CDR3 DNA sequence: TGTGCCACCAGTGATCCGGGGGCGGCCAAAAACATTCAGTACTTC. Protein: CATSDPGAAKNIQYF.

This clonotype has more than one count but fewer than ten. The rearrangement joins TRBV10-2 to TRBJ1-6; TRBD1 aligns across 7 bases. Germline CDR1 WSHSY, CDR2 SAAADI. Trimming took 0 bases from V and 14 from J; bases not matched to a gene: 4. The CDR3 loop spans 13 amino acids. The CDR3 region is CASSESEGAALHF. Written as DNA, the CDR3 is TGCGCCAGCAGTGAGTCGGAGGGGGCAGCCCTCCACTTT.

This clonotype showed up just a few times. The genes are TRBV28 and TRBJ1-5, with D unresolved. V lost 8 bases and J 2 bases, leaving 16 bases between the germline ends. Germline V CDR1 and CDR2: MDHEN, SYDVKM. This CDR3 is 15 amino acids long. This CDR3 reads CASYGISTGNQPQHF. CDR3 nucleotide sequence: TGTGCCAGCTATGGGATTTCCACTGGCAATCAGCCCCAGCATTTT.

CDR3 sequence reads: CAISDATNYGYTF. In nucleotides, the CDR3 is TGTGCCATCAGTGATGCAACTAACTATGGCTACACCTTC. The gene calls are TRBV10-3 and TRBJ1-2; D not certain. Germline assignment: CDR1 ENHRY and CDR2 SYGVKD. Trimming pared 3 bases from V and 0 bases from J, leaving 5 bases between. This CDR3 is built from 13 residues.

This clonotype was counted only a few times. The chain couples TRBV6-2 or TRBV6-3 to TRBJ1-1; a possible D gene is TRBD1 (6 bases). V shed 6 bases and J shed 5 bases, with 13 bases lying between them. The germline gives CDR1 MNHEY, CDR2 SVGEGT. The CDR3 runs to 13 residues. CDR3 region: CASRDSLRTEAFF. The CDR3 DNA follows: TGTGCCAGCAGGGACAGCCTCCGAACTGAAGCTTTCTTT.

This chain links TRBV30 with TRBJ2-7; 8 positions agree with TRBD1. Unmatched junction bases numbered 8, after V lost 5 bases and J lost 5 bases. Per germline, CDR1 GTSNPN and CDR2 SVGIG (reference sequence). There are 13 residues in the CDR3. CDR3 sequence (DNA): TGTGCCTGGCGGACCCAGGACAGGGACGAGCAGTACTTC. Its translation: CAWRTQDRDEQYF.

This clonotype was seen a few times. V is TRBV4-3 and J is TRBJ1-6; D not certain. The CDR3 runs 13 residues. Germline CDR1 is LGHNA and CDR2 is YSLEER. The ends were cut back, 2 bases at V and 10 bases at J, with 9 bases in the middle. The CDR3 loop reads CASSQRRESPLHF. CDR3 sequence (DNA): TGCGCCAGCAGCCAACGCCGGGAATCACCCCTCCACTTT.

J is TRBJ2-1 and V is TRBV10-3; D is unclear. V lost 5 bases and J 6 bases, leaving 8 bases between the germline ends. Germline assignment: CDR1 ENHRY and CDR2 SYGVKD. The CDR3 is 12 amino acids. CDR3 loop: CAISPRPNEQFF. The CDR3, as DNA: TGTGCCATCAGTCCCCGGCCCAATGAGCAGTTCTTC.